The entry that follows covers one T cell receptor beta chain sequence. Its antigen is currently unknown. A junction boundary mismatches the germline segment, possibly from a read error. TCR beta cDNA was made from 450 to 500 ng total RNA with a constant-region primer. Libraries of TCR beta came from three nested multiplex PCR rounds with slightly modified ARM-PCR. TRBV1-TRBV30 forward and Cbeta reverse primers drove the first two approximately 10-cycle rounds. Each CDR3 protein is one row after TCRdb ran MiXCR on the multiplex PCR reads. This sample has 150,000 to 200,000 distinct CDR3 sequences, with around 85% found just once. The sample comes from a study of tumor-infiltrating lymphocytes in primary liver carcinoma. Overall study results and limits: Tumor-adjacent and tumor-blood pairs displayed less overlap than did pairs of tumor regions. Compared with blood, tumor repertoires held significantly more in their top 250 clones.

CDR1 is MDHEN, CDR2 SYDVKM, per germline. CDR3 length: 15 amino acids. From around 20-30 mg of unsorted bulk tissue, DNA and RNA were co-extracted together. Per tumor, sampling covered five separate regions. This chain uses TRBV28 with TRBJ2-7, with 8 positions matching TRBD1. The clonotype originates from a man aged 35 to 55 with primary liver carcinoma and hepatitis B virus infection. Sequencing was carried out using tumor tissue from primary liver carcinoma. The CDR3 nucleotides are TGTGCCAGCAGCCCCGGGACAGGAGTCTTCTATGAGCACTACTTC. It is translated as CASSPGTGVFYEHYF.